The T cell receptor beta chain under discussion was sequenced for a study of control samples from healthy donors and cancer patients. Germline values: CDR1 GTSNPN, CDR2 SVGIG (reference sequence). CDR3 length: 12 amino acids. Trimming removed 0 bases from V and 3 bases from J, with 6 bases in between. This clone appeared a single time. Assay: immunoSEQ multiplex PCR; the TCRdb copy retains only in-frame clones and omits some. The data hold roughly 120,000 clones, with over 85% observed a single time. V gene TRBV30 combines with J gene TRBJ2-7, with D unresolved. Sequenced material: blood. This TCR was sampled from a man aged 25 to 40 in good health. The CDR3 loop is CAWSVLHYEQYF. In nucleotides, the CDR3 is TGTGCCTGGAGTGTACTTCACTACGAGCAGTACTTC.